The 23 T cell receptor beta chains presented below share a single source sample, sequenced in a study of technical replicates of blood from a few donors. The repertoire was sequenced with immunoSEQ multiplex PCR; TCRdb's copy has only in-frame clones and lacks some. The table records some 64,000 clones, around 88% of them present only once. The specimen sequenced was PBMCs. The source is a human donor in good health. Some clones in this sample may be carry-over from other donors' samples.

J is TRBJ1-2 and V is TRBV2, with 9 nucleotides matching TRBD1. The CDR3 is 14 amino acids. Germline loops: CDR1 SNHLY, CDR2 FYNNEI. Here the CDR3 reads CVTAPDRGNYGYTF. The CDR3 DNA is TGTGTCACCGCGCCGGACAGGGGAAACTATGGCTACACCTTC.

The rearrangement uses TRBV10-3 and TRBJ2-1; D is perhaps TRBD1 (6 bases). Trimming pared 10 bases from V and 9 bases from J, leaving 16 bases between. This CDR3 region has 12 residues. CDR1 and CDR2 (germline): ENHRY, SYGVKD. The CDR3 reads CATQYQGSEQFF. For the CDR3, the DNA is TGTGCCACCCAATACCAGGGGAGTGAGCAGTTCTTC.

In DNA, the CDR3 is TGCGCCAGCACGACAGGGGAAGCCTCCTACGAGCAGTACTTC. Translating it yields CASTTGEASYEQYF. This chain links TRBV5-1 with TRBJ2-7; 8 bases agree with TRBD1. In germline, CDR1 is SGHRS, CDR2 YFSETQ. Losses at the gene ends were 6 bases for V and 0 bases for J; bases not matched to a gene: 5. CDR3 length: 14 amino acids.

The V call is TRBV5-6, the J call TRBJ1-1, with TRBD1 matching 7 bases. Germline values: CDR1 SGHDT, CDR2 YYEEEE. There are 13 residues in the CDR3. V was clipped by 4 bases and J by 6 bases; unmatched bases: 6. CDR3 nucleotides: TGTGCCAGCAGCAGACAGGGTTATCCTGAAGCTTTCTTT. Translated, it gives CASSRQGYPEAFF. The whole variable domain, remainder taken from reference TRBV5-6 and TRBJ1-1, is DAGVTQSPTHLIKTRGQQVTLRCSPKSGHDTVSWYQQALGQGPQFIFQYYEEEERQRGNFPDRFSGHQFPNYSSELNVNALLLGDSALYLCASSRQGYPEAFFGQGTRLTVV.

The V gene is TRBV19, the J gene TRBJ2-3, with 15 nucleotides matching TRBD2. There are 19 residues in the CDR3. V gave up 3 bases and J gave up 2 bases; unmatched junction bases: 9. CDR1 and CDR2 (germline): LNHDA, SQIVND (reference sequence). The CDR3 loop is CASSMGTGTSGGSTDTQYF. The CDR3 DNA reads as TGTGCCAGTAGTATGGGGACGGGGACTAGCGGGGGGTCCACAGATACGCAGTATTTT. Full variable domain (missing parts from reference TRBV19 and TRBJ2-3): DGGITQSPKYLFRKEGQNVTLSCEQNLNHDAMYWYRQDPGQGLRLIYYSQIVNDFQKGDIAEGYSVSREKKESFPLTVTSAQKNPTAFYLCASSMGTGTSGGSTDTQYFGPGTRLTVL.

CDR3 in amino acids: CAIRFSGELFF. Written as DNA, the CDR3 is TGTGCCATCCGTTTTTCCGGGGAGCTGTTTTTT. The V call is TRBV10-3, the J call TRBJ2-2; D remains unclear. Germline values: CDR1 ENHRY, CDR2 SYGVKD. The ends were cut back, 8 bases at V and 6 bases at J, with 7 bases in the middle. The CDR3 runs to 11 residues.

The chain uses TRBV5-3 and TRBJ2-1; D possibly corresponds to TRBD1 (6 bases). TRBV5-3 belongs to the ORF category, with a function that is uncertain. The CDR3 spans 16 residues. V was shortened by 4 bases and J by 10 bases, with 24 bases between the two germline ends. CDR3 sequence: CARSVNKGQGFGEQFF. The CDR3 region has the DNA TGTGCCAGAAGCGTAAACAAGGGACAAGGCTTTGGCGAGCAGTTCTTC.

This sequence joins TRBV29-1 and TRBJ1-1; D perhaps matches TRBD1 (6 bases). Germline V CDR1 and CDR2: SQVTM, ANQGSEA. The CDR3 is made up of 13 amino acids. V shed 4 bases and J shed 5 bases, with 14 bases lying between them. The CDR3 sequence: CSVVVQGQTEAFF. The CDR3 coding sequence is TGCAGCGTTGTAGTCCAGGGGCAAACTGAAGCTTTCTTT. Supplemented by reference TRBV29-1 and TRBJ1-1, the full variable domain reads SAVISQKPSRDICQRGTSLTIQCQVDSQVTMMFWYRQQPGQSLTLIATANQGSEATYESGFVIDKFPISRPNLTFSTLTVSNMSPEDSSIYLCSVVVQGQTEAFFGQGTRLTVV.

This clone turned up a few times. V and J are TRBV21-1 and TRBJ1-6. TRBV21-1 is designated a pseudogene. This CDR3 has 14 amino acids. CDR3 residues: CASSKSLIDSPLHF. In DNA, the CDR3 is TGTGCCAGCAGCAAAAGTCTGATAGATTCACCCCTCCACTTT.

J is TRBJ2-1 and V is TRBV5-4, with a weak D call TRBD2 (7 bases). Germline V lookup: CDR1 SGHNT, CDR2 YYREEE (reference sequence). This CDR3 region has 15 residues. The V end was cut by 0 bases, the J end by 7 bases, with 14 bases between. CDR3 amino acids: CASSLGGGALNEQFF. CDR3 sequence (DNA): TGTGCCAGCAGCTTGGGTGGGGGGGCTTTGAATGAGCAGTTCTTC.

The genes are TRBV5-4 and TRBJ1-1; tentative D call: TRBD1 (5 bases). V was clipped by 4 bases and J by 6 bases, with 19 bases between them. The CDR3 loop spans 15 amino acids. Germline CDR1 is SGHNT and CDR2 is YYREEE (reference sequence). Written as DNA, the CDR3 is TGTGCCAGCAGCCCACCCCCAGGGCTCCGGCCTGAAGCTTTCTTT. Protein product: CASSPPPGLRPEAFF.

The gene calls are TRBV4-2 and TRBJ1-1, with a possible D match to TRBD1 (5 bases). Per germline, CDR1 LGHNA and CDR2 YNFKEQ. The V end lost 0 bases, the J end lost 4 bases, and 6 bases lay between the germline ends. This CDR3 has 13 residues. Here the CDR3 reads CASSQERGTEAFF. CDR3 bases: TGTGCCAGCAGCCAAGAAAGGGGCACTGAAGCTTTCTTT.

The rearrangement links TRBV5-6 to TRBJ1-1; no definite D call. Germline V CDR1 and CDR2: SGHDT, YYEEEE. This CDR3 has 14 amino acids. V lost 1 base and J lost 0, with 7 bases in between. The CDR3 loop reads CASSLTGMNTEAFF. CDR3 sequence (DNA): TGTGCCAGCAGCTTGACGGGGATGAACACTGAAGCTTTCTTT.

The genes are TRBV5-1 and TRBJ2-3; 15 nucleotides align to TRBD2. CDR1 is SGHRS, CDR2 YFSETQ, per germline. CDR3 length: 15 residues. The V segment lost 4 bases and the J segment 5 bases; nucleotides outside the gene matches: 2. This chain's CDR3 is CASSGTSGGKDTQYF. Written as DNA, the CDR3 is TGCGCCAGCAGCGGGACTAGCGGGGGGAAAGATACGCAGTATTTT.

The chain has TRBV13 and TRBJ1-1; D gene ambiguous. The ends were cut back, 1 base at V and 0 bases at J, with 6 bases in the middle. Germline V gene sequence: CDR1 PRHDT, CDR2 FYEKMQ (reference sequence). The CDR3 is 14 amino acids. The CDR3 DNA reads as TGTGCCAGCAGCTTAGCAGCGGTGAACACTGAAGCTTTCTTT. This translates into CASSLAAVNTEAFF.

This clone occurred once. V usage is TRBV5-1 and J usage is TRBJ2-1, with 8 bases fitting TRBD2. This CDR3 spans 16 amino acids. CDR1 and CDR2 from the germline V gene are SGHRS and YFSETQ. Germline trimming cut 0 bases from V and 7 bases from J; bases unmatched to any gene: 9. The DNA of the CDR3 is TGCGCCAGCAGCTTGGGAGGAGCGGGAGTGGGGAATGAGCAGTTCTTC. It yields the protein CASSLGGAGVGNEQFF.

This sequence joins TRBV9 and TRBJ2-6; D is possibly TRBD1 (5 bases). The V end lost 0 bases, the J end lost 2 bases, and 6 bases lay between the germline ends. This CDR3 contains 15 residues. Germline loops: CDR1 SGDLS, CDR2 YYNGEE. The CDR3, as DNA: TGTGCCAGCAGCGTAGAAGGGGCTGGGGCCAACGTCCTGACTTTC. As protein: CASSVEGAGANVLTF.

The rearrangement uses TRBV7-8 and TRBJ2-7; D is unresolved. CDR1 is SGHVS and CDR2 is FQNEAQ in the germline V gene. The CDR3 runs 15 residues. With 5 bases removed from V and 0 bases from J, the gap between germline ends came to 14 bases. CDR3 DNA: TGTGCCAGCAGCCCCCTGACTGTCAGCTCCTACGAGCAGTACTTC. Amino acids: CASSPLTVSSYEQYF.

The chain is built from TRBV14 and TRBJ2-6; D is unresolved. Looked up from germline, CDR1 is SGHDN and CDR2 is FVKESK. This CDR3 is 16 amino acids long. V was clipped by 4 bases and J by 0 bases, with 10 bases between them. The CDR3 DNA follows: TGTGCCAGCAGCCCGCGAACGGTCTCTGGGGCCAACGTCCTGACTTTC. This gives the protein CASSPRTVSGANVLTF. Together with reference TRBV14 and TRBJ2-6, the CDR3 gives the full variable domain: EAGVTQFPSHSVIEKGQTVTLRCDPISGHDNLYWYRRVMGKEIKFLLHFVKESKQDESGMPNNRFLAERTGGTYSTLKVQPAELEDSGVYFCASSPRTVSGANVLTFGAGSRLTVL.

J is TRBJ2-3 and V is TRBV4-3; weak D call: TRBD1 (8 bases). CDR3 size: 15 residues. Germline CDR1 LGHNA, CDR2 YSLEER. Trimming took 4 bases from V and 3 from J, leaving 14 bases between them. The CDR3 DNA reads TGCGCCAGCAGCCGAACAGGGGGGGGGACAGATACGCAGTATTTT. Translated, it gives CASSRTGGGTDTQYF.

The J gene is TRBJ2-1, the V gene TRBV5-1; 12 nucleotides agree with TRBD2. The CDR3 spans 16 residues. Germline-derived CDR1 and CDR2 are SGHRS and YFSETQ. The V gene end was trimmed by 4 bases and the J gene end by 9 bases; junction bases not matched to a gene: 11. DNA of the CDR3: TGCGCCAGCAGCCGGGCGGGGACTAGCGGGTCACTTGAGCAGTTCTTC. Translated: CASSRAGTSGSLEQFF.

This clone has a single count. The chain recombines TRBV4-2 with TRBJ1-1, with D maybe TRBD1 (5 bases). Trimming pared 2 bases from V and 0 bases from J, leaving 19 bases between. CDR3 length: 18 amino acids. Germline CDR1 LGHNA, CDR2 YNFKEQ. CDR3 coding DNA: TGTGCCAGCAGCCAAAAGGGAGGGGTAGGGTCTCTGAACACTGAAGCTTTCTTT. Its protein product is CASSQKGGVGSLNTEAFF.

This chain uses TRBV2 with TRBJ2-7; TRBD2 matches at 12 bases. V was pared by 8 bases and J by 7 bases, with 15 bases of the junction left unmatched. Germline V gives CDR1 SNHLY, CDR2 FYNNEI. This CDR3 spans 16 amino acids. CDR3 nucleotides: TGTGCCAGCCTAAACGGACGGACTAGCGGGATGGGTGAGCAGTACTTC. Protein product: CASLNGRTSGMGEQYF. Based on the CDR3 plus reference TRBV2 and TRBJ2-7, the full variable domain is EPEVTQTPSHQVTQMGQEVILRCVPISNHLYFYWYRQILGQKVEFLVSFYNNEISEKSEIFDDQFSVERPDGSNFTLKIRSTKLEDSAMYFCASLNGRTSGMGEQYFGPGTRLTVT.